The 5 T cell receptor beta chains listed next were all sequenced from one sample in a study of cytomegalovirus exposure and HLA in healthy donors (dated by TCRdb to about 2017). The library was obtained by the immunoSEQ multiplex PCR assay. The clones in this table, taken by TCRdb from immuneACCESS, are in-frame only. Not every clone is retained; where verified, under half of the shortfall comes from an unresolved V gene, and the cause of the rest is unknown. The sample table contains around 140,000 clones; only one count was recorded for approximately 86% of them. Clones ranked in the top ten supply just under 9% of the sample. Material: PBMCs. All receptors derive from a man between 18 and 35 years old in good health and CMV-seropositive.

The genes are TRBV5-1 and TRBJ2-1; D may be TRBD2 (5 bases). The CDR3 has 14 amino acids. The V end was cut by 2 bases, the J end by 4 bases, with 10 bases between. Per germline, CDR1 SGHRS and CDR2 YFSETQ. CDR3 sequence reads: CASSLPAAYNEQFF. CDR3 DNA sequence: TGCGCCAGCAGCTTACCAGCGGCATACAATGAGCAGTTCTTC.

The gene calls are TRBV11-3 and TRBJ1-3; TRBD1 agrees at 7 bases. The CDR3 is made up of 16 amino acids. Trimming took 1 base from V and 0 from J; bases not matched to a gene: 3. From germline, CDR1 is SGHNT and CDR2 YENEEA. The CDR3 loop is CASSLAGTASGNTIYF. In nucleotides, the CDR3 is TGTGCCAGCAGCTTAGCCGGGACAGCCTCTGGAAACACCATATATTTT.

The chain joins TRBV5-6 to TRBJ1-3; TRBD1 agrees at 10 bases. Unmatched junction bases numbered 4, after V lost 5 bases and J lost 8 bases. This CDR3 has 13 residues. Germline-derived CDR1 and CDR2 are SGHDT and YYEEEE. CDR3 in amino acids: CASRPGTGDTIYF. The CDR3 nucleotides are TGTGCCAGCAGACCCGGGACAGGGGACACCATATATTTT.

This clone has only a few counts. The J gene is TRBJ2-4, the V gene TRBV10-2; no clear D gene. CDR1 is WSHSY, CDR2 SAAADI, per germline. Trimming shortened V by 5 bases and J by 3 bases, and 17 bases separated the two germline ends. This CDR3 contains 16 residues. This CDR3 reads CASSPEDWIGKNIQYF. The CDR3 nucleotides are TGCGCCAGCAGTCCCGAGGATTGGATAGGCAAAAACATTCAGTACTTC.

The V call is TRBV18, the J call TRBJ2-7, with unresolved D. The ends were cut back, 2 bases at V and 2 bases at J, with 13 bases in the middle. Germline values: CDR1 KGHSH, CDR2 LQKENI. This CDR3 contains 15 residues. This chain's CDR3 is CASSPRWQAPYEQYF. CDR3 nucleotide sequence: TGTGCCAGCTCACCAAGGTGGCAGGCCCCCTACGAGCAGTACTTC.